The 10 T cell receptor beta chains below come from one sample, sequenced in a study of T cell responses to AZD1222 COVID-19 vaccine (dated by TCRdb to 2020 to 2023). Interpreted using the paper, the time point label stands for: about 28 days (+/-7) after the second vaccine dose. Preparation of the library involved the immunoSEQ multiplex PCR assay. As stored in TCRdb, this immuneACCESS dataset retains in-frame rearrangements with V and J assigned. A fraction of the clones does not appear; measured against another copy, unresolved V genes explain less than half of the discrepancy, and the remainder lacks a known reason. The table for this sample lists some 200,000 clones; just over 90% of them were counted only once. The ten largest clones take up nearly 3.5% of the sample. Sequenced here: peripheral blood, sampled 28 days after the second AZD1222 dose. These TCRs come from an adult who received the AZD1222 COVID-19 vaccine.

Note on this clone: Other DNA sequences in this sample translate to the same CDR3. The rearrangement links TRBV28 to TRBJ1-4, with a possible D match to TRBD1 (5 bases). CDR1 MDHEN and CDR2 SYDVKM come from the germline V gene. Trimming took off 3 bases at V and 2 bases at J, with 7 bases between the two ends. The length of the CDR3 is 14 residues. Written as DNA, the CDR3 is TGTGCCAGCAGTTTTGGGGGTACTAATGAAAAACTGTTTTTT. Translating gives CASSFGGTNEKLFF.

The chain uses TRBV3-1 (or the pseudogene TRBV3-2) and TRBJ2-3, with 8 bases fitting TRBD2. The CDR3 length is 17 residues. V dropped 4 bases and J dropped 2; count of bases not matched to a gene: 11. Germline assignment: CDR1 LGHDT and CDR2 YNNKEL (reference sequence). The CDR3 DNA reads TGTGCCAGCAGCCGGGTAGCGGGGCCGGCAATCACAGATACGCAGTATTTT. Translated: CASSRVAGPAITDTQYF.

The chain joins TRBV11-3 to TRBJ2-7; no reliable D call. Trimming took off 2 bases at V and 2 bases at J, with 4 bases between the two ends. The CDR3 is made up of 12 amino acids. Germline CDR1 reads SGHNT; CDR2 reads YENEEA. DNA of the CDR3: TGTGCCAGCAGCTTAAAAGCCTACGAGCAGTACTTC. Translated, it gives CASSLKAYEQYF.

For this clone: The germline gene is not matched at one end of the junction; a read error may be the cause. This chain links TRBV5-1 with TRBJ2-7; 15 nucleotides agree with TRBD2. Germline V gene sequence: CDR1 SGHRS, CDR2 YFSETQ. There are 14 residues in the CDR3. CDR3 in DNA: TGCGCCAGCAGCCCCGGACTAGCGGGAGGGTTTAGGGTCTTC. The encoded protein is CASSPGLAGGFRVF. Using reference TRBV5-1 and TRBJ2-7 for the parts outside the CDR3, the full variable domain is KAGVTQTPRYLIKTRGQQVTLSCSPISGHRSVSWYQQTPGQGLQFLFEYFSETQRNKGNFPGRFSGRQFSNSRSEMNVSTLELGDSALYLCASSPGLAGGFRVFGPGTRLTVT.

This chain uses TRBV11-2 with TRBJ1-5, with 7 bases aligning to TRBD1. The CDR3 is 15 amino acids. After removal of 5 bases from V and 2 bases from J, the junction contained 6 bases not matched to a gene. Germline-derived CDR1 and CDR2 are SGHAT and FQNNGV. The CDR3 nucleotides read TGTGCCAGCAGCGAACAGGGGTTCGGCAATCAGCCCCAGCATTTT. Translation: CASSEQGFGNQPQHF.

The chain employs TRBV5-1 and TRBJ2-7, with 7 bases identical to TRBD1. The V and J ends lost 1 base and 3 bases, in that order; junction bases with no gene match: 4. This CDR3 spans 14 amino acids. Per the germline V gene, CDR1 is SGHRS and CDR2 is YFSETQ. The CDR3 loop reads CASSLTTGDYEQYF. The CDR3 DNA follows: TGCGCCAGCAGCTTGACCACAGGGGACTACGAGCAGTACTTC. Full variable domain (outside the CDR3, taken from reference TRBV5-1 and TRBJ2-7): KAGVTQTPRYLIKTRGQQVTLSCSPISGHRSVSWYQQTPGQGLQFLFEYFSETQRNKGNFPGRFSGRQFSNSRSEMNVSTLELGDSALYLCASSLTTGDYEQYFGPGTRLTVT.

CDR3 in DNA: TGTGCCAGCAGCCACGGGACAGGGGGCAATGGCTACACCTTC. It specifies CASSHGTGGNGYTF. This chain connects TRBV7-9 to TRBJ1-2; TRBD1 aligns across 12 bases. Per germline, CDR1 SEHNR and CDR2 FQNEAQ (reference sequence). The J segment lost 6 bases and the V segment lost 5 bases, leaving 4 bases of the junction unmatched. There are 14 residues in the CDR3. Variable domain in full (rest from reference TRBV7-9 and TRBJ1-2): DTGVSQNPRHKITKRGQNVTFRCDPISEHNRLYWYRQTLGQGPEFLTYFQNEAQLEKSRLLSDRFSAERPKGSFSTLEIQRTEQGDSAMYLCASSHGTGGNGYTFGSGTRLTVV.

This clone appeared once. The chain combines TRBV3-1 (or the pseudogene TRBV3-2) with TRBJ2-7; weak D call: TRBD2 (6 bases). The CDR3 is 14 residues long. V lost 3 bases and J 3 bases, leaving 12 bases between the germline ends. The V gene's germline CDR1 is LGHDT and CDR2 YNNKEL (reference sequence). The CDR3 nucleotides are TGTGCCAGCAGCCAGGGGGGACGCGTCTACGAGCAGTACTTC. Protein: CASSQGGRVYEQYF.

This chain connects TRBV11-3 to TRBJ2-5; TRBD2 matches at 7 bases. Germline lookup yields CDR1 SGHNT and CDR2 YENEEA. V dropped 9 bases and J dropped 1; count of bases not matched to a gene: 11. The CDR3 consists of 15 residues. The CDR3 protein is CASKRGGSGQETQYF. In nucleotides, the CDR3 is TGTGCCAGTAAGAGGGGAGGGAGTGGCCAAGAGACCCAGTACTTC.

The chain couples TRBV28 to TRBJ2-7; no definite D call. Germline V lookup: CDR1 MDHEN, CDR2 SYDVKM. This CDR3 is 14 amino acids long. V lost 2 bases to trimming and J lost 2 bases, with 10 bases between them. CDR3 protein: CASSLRFMPYEQYF. CDR3 nucleotide sequence: TGTGCCAGCAGTTTAAGGTTTATGCCCTACGAGCAGTACTTC. Based on the CDR3 plus reference TRBV28 and TRBJ2-7, the full variable domain is DVKVTQSSRYLVKRTGEKVFLECVQDMDHENMFWYRQDPGLGLRLIYFSYDVKMKEKGDIPEGYSVSREKKERFSLILESASTNQTSMYLCASSLRFMPYEQYFGPGTRLTVT.